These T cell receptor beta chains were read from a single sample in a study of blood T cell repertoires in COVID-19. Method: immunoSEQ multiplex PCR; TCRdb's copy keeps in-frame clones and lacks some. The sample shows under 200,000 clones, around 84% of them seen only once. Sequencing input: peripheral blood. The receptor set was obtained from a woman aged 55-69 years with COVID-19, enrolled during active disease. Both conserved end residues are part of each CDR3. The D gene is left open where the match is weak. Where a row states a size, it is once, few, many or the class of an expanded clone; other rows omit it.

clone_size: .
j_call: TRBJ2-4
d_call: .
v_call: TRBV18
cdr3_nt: TGTGCCAGCTCACCCCGAGAGGGCAAAAACATTCAGTACTTC
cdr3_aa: CASSPREGKNIQYF

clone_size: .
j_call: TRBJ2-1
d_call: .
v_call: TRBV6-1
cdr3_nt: TGTGCCAGCAGTGAAGTCAGGGGCCACAATGAGCAGTTCTTC
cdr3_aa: CASSEVRGHNEQFF

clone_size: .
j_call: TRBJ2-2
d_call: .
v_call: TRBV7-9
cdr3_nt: TGTGCCAGCAGCCACTTACGCGGCAGCTACACCGGGGAGCTGTTTTTT
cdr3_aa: CASSHLRGSYTGELFF

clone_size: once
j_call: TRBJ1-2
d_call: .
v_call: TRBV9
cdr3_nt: TGTGCCAGCAGCTTACAGGGTGCGGGCTATGGCTACACCTTC
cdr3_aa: CASSLQGAGYGYTF

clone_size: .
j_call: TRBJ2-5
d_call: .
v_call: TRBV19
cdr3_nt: TGTGCCAGTAGTATAGGTGCGGGGCAAGAGACCCAGTACTTC
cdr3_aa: CASSIGAGQETQYF

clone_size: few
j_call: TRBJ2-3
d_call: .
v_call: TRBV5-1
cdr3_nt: TGCGCCAGCAGCGACGGGGGCACAGATACGCAGTATTTT
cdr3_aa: CASSDGGTDTQYF

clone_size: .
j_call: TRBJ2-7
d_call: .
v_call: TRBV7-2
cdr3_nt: TGTGCCAGCAGCTTAGCCAGGGTTACCTACGAGCAGTACTTC
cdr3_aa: CASSLARVTYEQYF

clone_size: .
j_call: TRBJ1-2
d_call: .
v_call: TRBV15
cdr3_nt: TGTGCCACCAGCAGAGATCTCGGTGGCTACACCTTC
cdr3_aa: CATSRDLGGYTF

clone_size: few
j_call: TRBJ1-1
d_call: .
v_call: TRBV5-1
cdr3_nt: TGCGCCAGCAGCTCCGGGACACTCATGAACACTGAAGCTTTCTTT
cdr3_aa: CASSSGTLMNTEAFF

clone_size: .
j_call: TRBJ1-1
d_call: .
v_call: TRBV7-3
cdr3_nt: TGTGCCAGCAGCTTTTCTCGTGGGCAGAACACTGAAGCTTTCTTT
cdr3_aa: CASSFSRGQNTEAFF

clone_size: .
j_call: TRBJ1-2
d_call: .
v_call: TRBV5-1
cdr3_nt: TGCGCCAGCAGCTTGGGTACAGGAAGAGGTCATGGCTACACCTTC
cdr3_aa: CASSLGTGRGHGYTF

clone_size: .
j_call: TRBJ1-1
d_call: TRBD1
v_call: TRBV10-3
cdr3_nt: TGTGCCATCAGTACAGGGGGCGCGGACACTGAAGCTTTCTTT
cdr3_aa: CAISTGGADTEAFF

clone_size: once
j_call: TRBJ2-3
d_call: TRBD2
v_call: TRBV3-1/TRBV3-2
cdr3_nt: TGTGCCAGCAGCCAAGAAAAAATAGCGGGGGTGGCAGATACGCAGTATTTT
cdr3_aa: CASSQEKIAGVADTQYF

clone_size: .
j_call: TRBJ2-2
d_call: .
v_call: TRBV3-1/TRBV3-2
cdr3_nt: TGTGCCAGCAGCCAAGCTCACAGGACGAACACCGGGGAGCTGTTTTTT
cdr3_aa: CASSQAHRTNTGELFF

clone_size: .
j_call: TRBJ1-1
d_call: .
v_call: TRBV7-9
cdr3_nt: TGTGCCAGCAGCCGATCCATGGGCAGTTCCACTGAAGCTTTCTTT
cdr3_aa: CASSRSMGSSTEAFF

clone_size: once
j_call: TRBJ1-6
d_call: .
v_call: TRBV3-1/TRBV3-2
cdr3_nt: TGTGCCAGCAGCCAAGGTGTAGATTCACCCCTCCACTTT
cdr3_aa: CASSQGVDSPLHF

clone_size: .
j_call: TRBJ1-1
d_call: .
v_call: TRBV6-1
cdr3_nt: TGTGCCAGCAGTGAAGTTTCTGGGGGGAACGAAGCTTTCTTT
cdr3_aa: CASSEVSGGNEAFF

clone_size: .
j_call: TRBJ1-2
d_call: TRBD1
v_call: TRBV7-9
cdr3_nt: TGTGCCAGCAGCTTTGGACAGGGAAGCTTTGGCTACACCTTC
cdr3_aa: CASSFGQGSFGYTF

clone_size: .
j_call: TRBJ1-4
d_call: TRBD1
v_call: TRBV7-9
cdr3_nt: TGTGCCAGCAGCCCCCTCCCGGGACAGGGAGGCGCTAATGAAAAACTGTTTTTT
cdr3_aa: CASSPLPGQGGANEKLFF

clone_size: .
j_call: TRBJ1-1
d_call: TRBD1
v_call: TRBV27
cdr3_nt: TGTGCCAGCAGTTTTAAGGAGGGGGCAATATCTGAAGCTTTCTTT
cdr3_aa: CASSFKEGAISEAFF

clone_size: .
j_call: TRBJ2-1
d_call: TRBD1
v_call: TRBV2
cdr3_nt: TGTGCCAGCACCTCAACAGGGGGCGCGTGGGAGCAGTTCTTC
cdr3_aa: CASTSTGGAWEQFF

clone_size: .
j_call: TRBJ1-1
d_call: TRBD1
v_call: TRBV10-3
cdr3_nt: TGTGCCATCAGTGCCAGTCAGGGGGCCTCGGGGAACACTGAAGCTTTCTTT
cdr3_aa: CAISASQGASGNTEAFF

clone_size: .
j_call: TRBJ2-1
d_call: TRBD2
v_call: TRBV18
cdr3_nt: TGTGCCAGCTCGACGTCCAGCGGGAGCTCCTACAATGAGCAGTTCTTC
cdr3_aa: CASSTSSGSSYNEQFF

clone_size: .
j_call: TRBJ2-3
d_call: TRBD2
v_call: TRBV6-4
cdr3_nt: TGTGCCAGCAGTGAGGCTAGCGGGAGGGCAGATACGCAGTATTTT
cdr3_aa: CASSEASGRADTQYF

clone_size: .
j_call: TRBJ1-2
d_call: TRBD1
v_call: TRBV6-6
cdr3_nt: TGTGCCAGCACCGTACCTCGGGACAGGGGAGGCTACACCTTC
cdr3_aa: CASTVPRDRGGYTF

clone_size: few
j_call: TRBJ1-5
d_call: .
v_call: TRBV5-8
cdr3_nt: TGTGCCAGCAGCTCCTGGAGGGGCTCTTATAGCAATCAGCCCCAGCATTTT
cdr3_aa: CASSSWRGSYSNQPQHF

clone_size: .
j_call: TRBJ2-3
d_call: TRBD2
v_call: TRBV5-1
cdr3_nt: TGCGCCAGCAGCCTAAGCGGGGAAGCTAGCACAGATACGCAGTATTTT
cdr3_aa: CASSLSGEASTDTQYF

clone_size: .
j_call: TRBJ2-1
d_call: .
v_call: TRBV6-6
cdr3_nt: TGTGCCAGCAGCCGAACGTCGGGGTCGAGCTCCTACAATGAGCAGTTCTTC
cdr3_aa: CASSRTSGSSSYNEQFF

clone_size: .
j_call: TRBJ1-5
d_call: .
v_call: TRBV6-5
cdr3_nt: TGTGCCAGCAGTACCGACAAGGGCAATCAGCCCCAGCATTTT
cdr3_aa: CASSTDKGNQPQHF

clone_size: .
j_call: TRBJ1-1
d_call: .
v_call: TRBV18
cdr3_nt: TGTGCCAGCTCAAGCGACAGGTTGAACACTGAAGCTTTCTTT
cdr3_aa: CASSSDRLNTEAFF

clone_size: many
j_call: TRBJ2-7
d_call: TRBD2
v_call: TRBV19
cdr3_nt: TGTGCCAGTAGTGATAGCGGGAGTCCCTCCTACGAGCAGTACTTC
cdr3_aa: CASSDSGSPSYEQYF

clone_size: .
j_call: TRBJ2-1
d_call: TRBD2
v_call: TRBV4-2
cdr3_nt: TGTGCCAGCAGCCAAGAGTCCCTAGCGGGAGGGGCCCATGAGCAGTTCTTC
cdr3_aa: CASSQESLAGGAHEQFF

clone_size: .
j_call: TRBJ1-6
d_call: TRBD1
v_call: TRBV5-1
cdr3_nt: TGCGCCAGCAGCCAAAGACAGGGACAAGCGGGTTCACCCCTCCACTTT
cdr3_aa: CASSQRQGQAGSPLHF

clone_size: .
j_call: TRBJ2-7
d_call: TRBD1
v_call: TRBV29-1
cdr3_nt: TGCAGCGTACTGAAAGACAGGGATTCTTACGAGCAGTACTTC
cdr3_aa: CSVLKDRDSYEQYF

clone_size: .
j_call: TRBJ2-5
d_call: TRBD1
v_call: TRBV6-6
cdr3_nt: TGTGCCAGCAACCTTCGCGGGACAGGGGTCGGAGAGACCCAGTACTTC
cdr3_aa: CASNLRGTGVGETQYF

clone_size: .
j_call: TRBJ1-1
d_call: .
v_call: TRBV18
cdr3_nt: TGTGCCAGCTCACCACTGGAAGGGGCGGTCACTGAAGCTTTCTTT
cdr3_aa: CASSPLEGAVTEAFF

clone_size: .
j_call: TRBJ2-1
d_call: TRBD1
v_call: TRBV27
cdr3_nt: TGTGCCAGCAGTTTGACAGGGAGCGCCTACAATGAGCAGTTCTTC
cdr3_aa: CASSLTGSAYNEQFF

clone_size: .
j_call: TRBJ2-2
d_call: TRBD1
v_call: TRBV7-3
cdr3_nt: TGTGCCAGCAGCTTAACGCGTGCAGGGGGCTATACCGGGGAGCTGTTTTTT
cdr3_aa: CASSLTRAGGYTGELFF

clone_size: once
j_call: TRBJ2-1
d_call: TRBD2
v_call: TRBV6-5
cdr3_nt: TGTGCCAGCAGACTAGCGGGGGGGCCGAACAATGAGCAGTTCTTC
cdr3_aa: CASRLAGGPNNEQFF

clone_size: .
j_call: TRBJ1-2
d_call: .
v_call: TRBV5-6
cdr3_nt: TGTGCCAGCAGCTTGGAACGACTCTATGGCTACACCTTC
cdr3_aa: CASSLERLYGYTF

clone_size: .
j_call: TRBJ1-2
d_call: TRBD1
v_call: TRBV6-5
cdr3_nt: TGTGCCAGCAGCCTGGGACAGGGGAGCGGCTACACCTTC
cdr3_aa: CASSLGQGSGYTF

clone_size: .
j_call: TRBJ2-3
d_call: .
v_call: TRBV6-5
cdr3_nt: TGTGCCAGCAGTTACTTACTAGCCGCTAGCACAGATACGCAGTATTTT
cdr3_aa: CASSYLLAASTDTQYF

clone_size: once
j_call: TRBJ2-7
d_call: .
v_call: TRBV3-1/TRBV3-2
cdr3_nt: TGTGCCAGCAGCGTAGACAAGGAGCAGTACTTC
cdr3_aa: CASSVDKEQYF

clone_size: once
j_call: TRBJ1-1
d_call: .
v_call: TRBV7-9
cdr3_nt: TGTGCCAGCAGCCAAACGGGTCAATCCGTCGAAGCTTTCTTT
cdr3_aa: CASSQTGQSVEAFF

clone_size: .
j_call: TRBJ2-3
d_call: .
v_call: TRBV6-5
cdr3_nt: TGTGCCAGCAGTCTAACCGTACAGGGCACAGATACGCAGTATTTT
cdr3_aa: CASSLTVQGTDTQYF

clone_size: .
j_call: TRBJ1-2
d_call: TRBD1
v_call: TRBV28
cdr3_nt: TGTGCCAGCAGTGGAGTGATGGGGACAGACCTTTATGGCTACACCTTC
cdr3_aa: CASSGVMGTDLYGYTF

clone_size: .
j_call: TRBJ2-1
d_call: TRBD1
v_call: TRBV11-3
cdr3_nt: TGTGCCAGCAGCTTAACGACAGGGGGTGGGTACAATGAGCAGTTCTTC
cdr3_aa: CASSLTTGGGYNEQFF

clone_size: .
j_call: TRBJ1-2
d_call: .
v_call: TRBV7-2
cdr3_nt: TGTGCCAGCAGTATCCAGGCAAACCATGGCTACACCTTC
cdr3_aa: CASSIQANHGYTF

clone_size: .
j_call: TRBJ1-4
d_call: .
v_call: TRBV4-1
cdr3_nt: TGCGCCAGCAGCCGTCTCCCAGGGGCCACAACTAATGAAAAACTGTTTTTT
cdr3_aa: CASSRLPGATTNEKLFF

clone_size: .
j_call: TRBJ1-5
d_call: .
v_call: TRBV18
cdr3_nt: TGTGCCAGCTCAGGGTCAGGCAATAGCAATCAGCCCCAGCATTTT
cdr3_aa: CASSGSGNSNQPQHF

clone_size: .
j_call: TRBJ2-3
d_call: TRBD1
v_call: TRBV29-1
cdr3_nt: TGCAGCGTCCCCCAGGACAGGGGTAGCACAGATACGCAGTATTTT
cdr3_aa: CSVPQDRGSTDTQYF

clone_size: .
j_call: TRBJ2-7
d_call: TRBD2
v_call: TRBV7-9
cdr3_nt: TGTGCCAGCAGCTCCATAATAGGACTAGCGGCGTCCTACGAGCAGTACTTC
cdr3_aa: CASSSIIGLAASYEQYF